Listed below are T cell receptor beta chains from one sample, sequenced in a study of tumor-infiltrating lymphocytes in localized non-small cell lung cancer. Only in-frame clones appear in the TCRdb table, and some are missing; sequencing was by immunoSEQ multiplex PCR. This table has roughly 9,000 clones, around 80% appearing once. Sequenced input: lung tumor tissue. The origin of the receptors is a human donor with non-small cell lung cancer. The CDR3 runs from the conserved cysteine through the conserved F or W. Each record gives: D gene, V gene, J gene, clone size, CDR3 DNA, CDR3 protein. A D gene is named only where the DNA matches it firmly. The size entry is marked missing in some rows and otherwise reads once, few, many or a size class.

.,TRBV6-5,TRBJ1-2,.,TGTGCCAGCAGTTACAGATCTGCGGCCCGATTTGGCTACACCTTC,CASSYRSAARFGYTF
TRBD1,TRBV30,TRBJ1-1,.,TGTGCCTGGAACCTCGGACAGGTGAACACTGAAGCTTTCTTT,CAWNLGQVNTEAFF
.,TRBV19,TRBJ1-1,.,TGTGCCAGTCGCACGAACACTGAAGCTTTCTTT,CASRTNTEAFF
.,TRBV6-1,TRBJ2-7,.,TGTGCCAGCGGGTCGGGTTTTGAGCAGTACTTC,CASGSGFEQYF
TRBD2,TRBV7-2,TRBJ2-7,.,TGTGCCAGCAGCTTAGATGGGCTAGCGGATTCCTACGAGCAGTACTTC,CASSLDGLADSYEQYF
TRBD1,TRBV7-2,TRBJ1-2,.,TGTGCCAGCAGCTCTCAGTGGACAGGGGGTATCTATGGCTACACCTTC,CASSSQWTGGIYGYTF
TRBD2,TRBV5-1,TRBJ2-5,once,TGCGCCAGCAGCTTGGGACTAGCGGGAGTAGGGGAGACCCAGTACTTC,CASSLGLAGVGETQYF
.,TRBV4-3,TRBJ1-3,.,TGCGCCAGCAGCCAAGATTGGACGGTCTCTGGAAACACCATATATTTT,CASSQDWTVSGNTIYF
TRBD2,TRBV7-3,TRBJ2-2,medium-sized,TGTGCCAGCAGCCATACTAGCGGACTGGGGAGCGGGGAGCTGTTTTTT,CASSHTSGLGSGELFF
.,TRBV19,TRBJ1-5,.,TGTGCCAGTAGCGGAGGCCGGGGCAATCAGCCCCAGCATTTT,CASSGGRGNQPQHF
TRBD2,TRBV27,TRBJ2-3,.,TGTGCCAGCAGGGTAGCGGGAGGGCCGGGCACAGATACGCAGTATTTT,CASRVAGGPGTDTQYF
TRBD1,TRBV2,TRBJ1-6,.,TGTGCCAGCGGTTTGACAGGGAATAATTCACCCCTCCACTTT,CASGLTGNNSPLHF
TRBD1,TRBV5-6,TRBJ2-3,few,TGTGCCAGCAGCTTGTATGGGACAGCCACAGATACGCAGTATTTT,CASSLYGTATDTQYF
TRBD2,TRBV7-2,TRBJ2-3,.,TGTGCCAGCAGCAAGCGGACTAGCGGGAGTAAAGATACGCAGTATTTT,CASSKRTSGSKDTQYF
.,TRBV6-5,TRBJ2-6,.,TGTGCCAGCAGTTACTCGCAGACCGCTGGGGCCAACGTCCTGACTTTC,CASSYSQTAGANVLTF
TRBD2,TRBV7-2,TRBJ2-1,.,TGTGCCAGCAGCCCCCGGACTAGCTACAATGAGCAGTTCTTC,CASSPRTSYNEQFF
.,TRBV27,TRBJ1-2,.,TGTGCCAGCAGTCCCTATCAGGGTCATGGCTACACCTTC,CASSPYQGHGYTF
TRBD2,TRBV7-8,TRBJ2-1,.,TGTGCCAGCAGCTCGGGACTAGCGGGGAGGGGCGGTGAGCAGTTCTTC,CASSSGLAGRGGEQFF
.,TRBV5-4,TRBJ2-2,once,TGTGCCAGCAGCCTAGAGCCGGGACCCCGGTGGGAGCTGTTTTTT,CASSLEPGPRWELFF
TRBD1,TRBV5-5,TRBJ2-1,few,TGTGCCAGCAGCTTGGGCAAACAGGGGGCTACCTACAATGAGCAGTTCTTC,CASSLGKQGATYNEQFF
.,TRBV7-9,TRBJ2-7,.,TGTGCCAGCAGCTTAGCGAGACCGGGGACCTACGAGCAGTACTTC,CASSLARPGTYEQYF
.,TRBV6-1,TRBJ2-7,.,TGTGCCAGCATCTCAACTTACGAGCAGTACTTC,CASISTYEQYF
.,TRBV27,TRBJ2-1,once,TGTGCCAGCAGCGAGAGAGATATAGTCTCCTACAATGAGCAGTTCTTC,CASSERDIVSYNEQFF
TRBD1,TRBV6-6,TRBJ1-5,few,TGTGCCAGCAGCCCGGACAGGCTGAATAGCAATCAGCCCCAGCATTTT,CASSPDRLNSNQPQHF
.,TRBV10-2,TRBJ1-2,.,TGCGCCAGCCACGACCCCGGGAATAACTATGGCTACACCTTC,CASHDPGNNYGYTF
.,TRBV7-3,TRBJ2-7,.,TGTGCCAGCAGCTTAGTGGTGGGAGGTCCCCCTGGCGAGCAGTACTTC,CASSLVVGGPPGEQYF
TRBD1,TRBV6-5,TRBJ2-2,.,TGTGCCAGCAGGGGGGGACAGGGGGCGATCGGGGAGCTGTTTTTT,CASRGGQGAIGELFF
.,TRBV5-4,TRBJ2-3,.,TGTGCCAGCAGAACGGAAACCTCTCGCACAGATACGCAGTATTTT,CASRTETSRTDTQYF
.,TRBV6-4,TRBJ1-2,few,TGTGCCAGCAGTGATGGATGGGCAGCGAATTACACCTTC,CASSDGWAANYTF
.,TRBV7-6,TRBJ1-3,.,TGTGCCAGCAGCTCATTAAGCCCCCACGGGTCGGGCTCTGGAAACACCATATATTTT,CASSSLSPHGSGSGNTIYF
.,TRBV7-9,TRBJ1-5,.,TGTGCCAGCAGCTTCGACAGCAGCAATCAGCCCCAGCATTTT,CASSFDSSNQPQHF
TRBD2,TRBV25-1,TRBJ2-5,once,TGTGCCAGCAGTGACCGTCCCCTACTAGCGGGGGAAGAGACCCAGTACTTC,CASSDRPLLAGEETQYF
.,TRBV4-2,TRBJ1-1,.,TGTGCCAGCAGCCAAGAGTCCGTCAGGGCACCGAAGAACACTGAAGCTTTCTTT,CASSQESVRAPKNTEAFF
TRBD1,TRBV7-9,TRBJ1-5,.,TGTGCCAGCAGCCGGACAGGGGACGGGCAGCCCCAGCATTTT,CASSRTGDGQPQHF
.,TRBV6-6,TRBJ1-1,.,TGTGCCGGAAAAGGGGGACGGAGGAACACTGAAGCTTTCTTT,CAGKGGRRNTEAFF
.,TRBV6-6,TRBJ1-2,.,TGTGCCAGCAGTTACTTGAACGGGGGGCCCGGCTACACCTTC,CASSYLNGGPGYTF
.,TRBV5-1,TRBJ1-1,few,TGCGCCAGCAGCTTGGACGGGTGGGGCACTGAAGCTTTCTTT,CASSLDGWGTEAFF
TRBD1,TRBV6-5,TRBJ1-3,.,TGTGCCAGCAGTTACGGGGACAGGGGTTATGGAAACACCATATATTTT,CASSYGDRGYGNTIYF
.,TRBV30,TRBJ2-2,.,TGTGCCTGGAGTCGAAGACAGAACACCGGGGAGCTGTTTTTT,CAWSRRQNTGELFF
.,TRBV5-1,TRBJ2-2,.,TGCGCCAGCAGCTTGACGGGGCGACCGAACACCGGGGAGCTGTTTTTT,CASSLTGRPNTGELFF
.,TRBV18,TRBJ2-4,.,TGTGCCAGCTCACCTACGATGCTCAAGGCCAAAAACATTCAGTACTTC,CASSPTMLKAKNIQYF
.,TRBV19,TRBJ1-5,medium-sized,TGTGCCAGTAGTATCGGTTGGGCAGGGGACAATCAGCCCCAGCATTTT,CASSIGWAGDNQPQHF
TRBD2,TRBV19,TRBJ2-2,.,TGTGCCAGTAGTCCCGGGACTAGCGGGAGGTACAACACCGGGGAGCTGTTTTTT,CASSPGTSGRYNTGELFF
.,TRBV7-2,TRBJ2-5,.,TGTGCCAGCAGCGCAGCTCAGGGAAGTGGTATCAGGGAGACCCAGTACTTC,CASSAAQGSGIRETQYF
.,TRBV7-2,TRBJ2-7,once,TGTGCCAGCAGCTCGACAGGCTCCTACGAGCAGTACTTC,CASSSTGSYEQYF
TRBD2,TRBV25-1,TRBJ2-2,.,TGTGCCAGCAGTGAATATTTGACTAGCGGGACGGGGACCGGGGAGCTGTTTTTT,CASSEYLTSGTGTGELFF